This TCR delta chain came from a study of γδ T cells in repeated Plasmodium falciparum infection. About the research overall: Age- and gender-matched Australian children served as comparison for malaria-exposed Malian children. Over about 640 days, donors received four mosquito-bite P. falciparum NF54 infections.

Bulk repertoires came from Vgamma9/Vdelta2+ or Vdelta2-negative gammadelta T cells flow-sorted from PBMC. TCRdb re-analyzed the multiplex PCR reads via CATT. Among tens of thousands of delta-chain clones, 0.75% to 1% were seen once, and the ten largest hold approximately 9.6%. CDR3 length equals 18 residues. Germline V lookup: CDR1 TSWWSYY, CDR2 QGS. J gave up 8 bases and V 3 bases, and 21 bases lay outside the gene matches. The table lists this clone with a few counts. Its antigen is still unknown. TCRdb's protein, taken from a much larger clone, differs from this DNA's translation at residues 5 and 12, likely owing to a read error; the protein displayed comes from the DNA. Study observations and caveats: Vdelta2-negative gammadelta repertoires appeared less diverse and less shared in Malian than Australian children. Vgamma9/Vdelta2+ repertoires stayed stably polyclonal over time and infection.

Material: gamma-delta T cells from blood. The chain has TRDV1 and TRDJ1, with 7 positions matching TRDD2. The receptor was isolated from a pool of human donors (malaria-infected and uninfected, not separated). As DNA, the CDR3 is TGTGCTCTTGGGGATCTTTTTCCTTCCTCCCTTGCGATCAGGAAACTCATCTTT. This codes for CALGDLFPSSLAIRKLIF.